This record looks at one TCR beta chain sequence and its context. The sample comes from a study of blood T cell repertoires in COVID-19. Study summary: Researchers got acute and convalescent COVID-19 samples from the United States, Italy and Spain. T cells, B-cell-depleted T cells, or PBMCs supplied cDNA or gDNA.

Under the authors' procedure: Amplification from reference gene primers served as the basis for estimated nucleated cell counts. TCRdb keeps only in-frame clones here, not all; method: immunoSEQ multiplex PCR. V and J calls and clone size follow that table, whereas D and trimming were derived from the DNA. The sample yields tens of thousands of clones, 70% to 90% seen once. The germline gives CDR1 SGHTA, CDR2 FQGTGA. The CDR3 length is 16 residues. The trim removed 4 bases at V and 3 bases at J, leaving 4 bases unmatched. Sequenced input: peripheral blood. This receptor was taken from a woman aged 60 to 75 with active COVID-19. This sequence joins TRBV7-3 and TRBJ2-3; 13 bases map to TRBD2. CDR3 residues: CASSSRTSGGTDTQYF. The CDR3 nucleotides read TGTGCCAGCAGCTCCCGGACTAGCGGGGGAACAGATACGCAGTATTTT.